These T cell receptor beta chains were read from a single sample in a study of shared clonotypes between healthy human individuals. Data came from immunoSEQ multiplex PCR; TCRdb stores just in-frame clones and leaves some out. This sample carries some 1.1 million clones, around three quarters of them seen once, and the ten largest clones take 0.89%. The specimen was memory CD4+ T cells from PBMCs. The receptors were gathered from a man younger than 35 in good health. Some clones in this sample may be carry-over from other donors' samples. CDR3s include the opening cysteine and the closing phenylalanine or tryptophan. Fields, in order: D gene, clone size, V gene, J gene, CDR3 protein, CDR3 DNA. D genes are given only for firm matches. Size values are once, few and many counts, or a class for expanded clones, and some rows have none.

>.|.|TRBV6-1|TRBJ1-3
CASSGALGGGSGNTIYF
TGTGCCAGCAGTGGCGCCCTGGGAGGGGGGTCAGGAAACACCATATATTTT
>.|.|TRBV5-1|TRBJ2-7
CASSLLGYEQYF
TGCGCCAGCAGCTTGTTGGGATACGAGCAGTACTTC
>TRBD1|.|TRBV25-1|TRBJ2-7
CASSWAGGIYEQYF
TGTGCCAGCAGTTGGGCAGGGGGCATTTACGAGCAGTACTTC
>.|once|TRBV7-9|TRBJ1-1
CASVAREVTEAFF
TGTGCCAGCGTAGCACGAGAGGTCACTGAAGCTTTCTTT
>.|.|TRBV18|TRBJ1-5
CASSLHRGGGQPQHF
TGTGCCAGCTCACTTCATCGGGGTGGGGGTCAGCCCCAGCATTTT
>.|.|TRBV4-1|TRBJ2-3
CASSQAGFVGDTQYF
TGCGCCAGCAGCCAAGCGGGCTTCGTAGGAGATACGCAGTATTTT
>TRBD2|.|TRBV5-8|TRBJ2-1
CASIGLRASGGKFSYNEQFF
TGTGCCAGCATCGGATTACGGGCCAGCGGGGGAAAGTTCTCCTACAATGAGCAGTTCTTC
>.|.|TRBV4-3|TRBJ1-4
CASSRVSLATNEKLFF
TGCGCCAGCAGCCGCGTTTCCCTCGCAACTAATGAAAAACTGTTTTTT
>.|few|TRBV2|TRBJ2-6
CAKAPGAGANVLTF
TGTGCCAAAGCCCCAGGGGCTGGGGCCAACGTCCTGACTTTC
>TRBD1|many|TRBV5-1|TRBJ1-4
CASSPGTGGANEKLFF
TGCGCCAGCAGCCCCGGGACAGGGGGGGCTAATGAAAAACTGTTTTTT
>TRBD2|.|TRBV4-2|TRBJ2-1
CASSQDPAGTSVNNEQFF
TGTGCCAGCAGCCAAGATCCCGCAGGGACTAGCGTCAACAATGAGCAGTTCTTC
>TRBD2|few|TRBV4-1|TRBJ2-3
CASSQGGGADTQYF
TGCGCCAGCAGCCAGGGCGGGGGAGCAGATACGCAGTATTTT
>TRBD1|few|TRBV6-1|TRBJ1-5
CASKSVDRAAQPQHF
TGTGCCAGCAAGAGTGTGGACAGGGCGGCTCAGCCCCAGCATTTT
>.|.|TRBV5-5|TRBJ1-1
CASSLKGVTEAFF
TGTGCCAGCAGCTTGAAAGGGGTGACTGAAGCTTTCTTT
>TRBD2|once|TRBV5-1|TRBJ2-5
CASSLSSTSGGYQETQYF
TGCGCCAGCAGCTTGAGTTCGACTAGCGGGGGCTACCAAGAGACCCAGTACTTC
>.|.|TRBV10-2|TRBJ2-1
CASSDGHLKDEQFF
TGCGCCAGCAGTGATGGCCATTTGAAGGATGAGCAGTTCTTC
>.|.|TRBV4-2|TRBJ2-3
CASSRKAVEGTDTQYF
TGTGCCAGCAGCCGAAAAGCCGTGGAGGGCACAGATACGCAGTATTTT
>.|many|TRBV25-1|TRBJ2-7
CASSRGKDSYEQYF
TGTGCCAGCAGCCGGGGTAAAGACTCCTACGAGCAGTACTTC
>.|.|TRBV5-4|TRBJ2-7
CANSLGSGAFSYEQYF
TGTGCCAACAGCTTGGGTTCGGGGGCTTTCTCCTACGAGCAGTACTTC
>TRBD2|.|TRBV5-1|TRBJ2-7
CASSLVTSGSIHEQYF
TGCGCCAGCAGCTTGGTAACTAGCGGGAGTATCCACGAGCAGTACTTC
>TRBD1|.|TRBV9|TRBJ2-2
CASQETGIAGELFF
TGTGCCAGCCAGGAGACAGGGATTGCCGGGGAGCTGTTTTTT
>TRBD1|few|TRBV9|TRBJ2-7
CASSLRTGSYEQYF
TGTGCCAGCAGCCTTAGGACAGGGTCCTACGAGCAGTACTTC
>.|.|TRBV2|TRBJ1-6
CASSEYPGSPLHF
TGTGCCAGCAGTGAATATCCGGGGTCACCCCTCCACTTT
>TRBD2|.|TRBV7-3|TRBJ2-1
CASSLIAGGAYNEQFF
TGTGCCAGCAGCCTTATAGCGGGAGGGGCCTACAATGAGCAGTTCTTC
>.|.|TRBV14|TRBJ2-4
CASSQEGRGRDIQYF
TGTGCCAGCAGCCAAGAAGGCAGGGGTAGGGACATTCAGTACTTC
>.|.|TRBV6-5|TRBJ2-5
CASSYSAGGQETQYF
TGTGCCAGCAGTTACTCGGCAGGCGGCCAAGAGACCCAGTACTTC
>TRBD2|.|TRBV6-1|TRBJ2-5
CASGGLAEETQYF
TGTGCCAGCGGGGGACTAGCGGAAGAGACCCAGTACTTC
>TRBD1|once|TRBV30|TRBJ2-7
CAWSRGQGYEQYF
TGTGCCTGGAGTAGGGGACAGGGATACGAGCAGTACTTC
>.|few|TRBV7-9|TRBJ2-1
CASSLRGSEVGNNEQFF
TGTGCCAGCAGCTTAAGGGGGTCGGAGGTCGGGAACAATGAGCAGTTCTTC
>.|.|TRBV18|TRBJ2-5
CASSVTVAQETQYF
TGTGCCAGCTCAGTGACAGTGGCCCAAGAGACCCAGTACTTC
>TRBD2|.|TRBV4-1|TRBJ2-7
CASSQDRGLAGVQYF
TGCGCCAGCAGCCAAGATCGAGGACTAGCGGGTGTACAGTACTTC
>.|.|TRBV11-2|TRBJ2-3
CASSPRRLGTDTQYF
TGTGCCAGCAGCCCCAGGCGGCTGGGGACAGATACGCAGTATTTT
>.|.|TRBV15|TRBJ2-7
CATSRDPRDTEQYF
TGTGCCACCAGCAGAGATCCCAGGGATACCGAGCAGTACTTC
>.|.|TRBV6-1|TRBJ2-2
CASSEAGVLAVNTGELFF
TGTGCCAGCAGTGAAGCGGGTGTCCTAGCAGTCAACACCGGGGAGCTGTTTTTT
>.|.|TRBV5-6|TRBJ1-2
CASSTVGAPGGSYTF
TGTGCCAGCAGCACGGTAGGGGCGCCCGGTGGTAGCTACACCTTC
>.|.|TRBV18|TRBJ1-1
CASSLPGAEAFF
TGTGCCAGCTCACTCCCAGGCGCTGAAGCTTTCTTT
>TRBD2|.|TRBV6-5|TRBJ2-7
CASSYLAGSYEQYF
TGTGCCAGCAGTTACCTAGCGGGATCCTACGAGCAGTACTTC
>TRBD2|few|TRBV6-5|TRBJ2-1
CASRLAGVYNEQFF
TGTGCCAGCAGGTTAGCGGGAGTTTATAATGAGCAGTTCTTC
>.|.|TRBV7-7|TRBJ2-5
CASSVDSQETQYF
TGTGCCAGCAGCGTGGACAGTCAAGAGACCCAGTACTTC
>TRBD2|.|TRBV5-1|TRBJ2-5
CASRPTSGQETQYF
TGCGCCAGCAGACCGACTAGCGGCCAAGAGACCCAGTACTTC
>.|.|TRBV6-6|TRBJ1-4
CASRTRGSATNEKLFF
TGTGCCAGCAGGACCAGGGGCTCCGCAACTAATGAAAAACTGTTTTTT
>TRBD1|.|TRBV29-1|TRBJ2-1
CSVDRGSSYNEQFF
TGCAGCGTGGACAGGGGGAGCTCCTACAATGAGCAGTTCTTC
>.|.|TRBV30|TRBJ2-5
CAWRTIETQYF
TGTGCCTGGCGGACCATTGAGACCCAGTACTTC
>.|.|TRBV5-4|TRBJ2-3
CASSLSGSEDTQYF
TGTGCCAGCAGCTTGTCAGGGTCGGAAGATACGCAGTATTTT
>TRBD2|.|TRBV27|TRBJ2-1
CASSRTSGPAEQFF
TGTGCCAGCAGCCGGACTAGCGGGCCCGCAGAGCAGTTCTTC
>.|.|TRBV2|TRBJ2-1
CASSIQAGDNEQFF
TGTGCCAGCAGTATCCAGGCCGGTGACAATGAGCAGTTCTTC
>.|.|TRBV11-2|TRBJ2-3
CASSKGILTDTQYF
TGTGCCAGCAGCAAGGGGATACTCACAGATACGCAGTATTTT
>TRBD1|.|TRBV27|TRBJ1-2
CASRPQGADGYTF
TGTGCCAGCAGGCCACAGGGGGCCGATGGCTACACCTTC
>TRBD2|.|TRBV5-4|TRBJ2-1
CASSLDRGRAASEQFF
TGTGCCAGCAGCTTGGACCGGGGGAGGGCCGCAAGTGAGCAGTTCTTC
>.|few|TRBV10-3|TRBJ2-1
CAIKGDGEQFF
TGTGCCATCAAAGGGGATGGTGAGCAGTTCTTC
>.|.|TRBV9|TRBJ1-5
CASGGNQPQHF
TGTGCCAGCGGGGGGAATCAGCCCCAGCATTTT
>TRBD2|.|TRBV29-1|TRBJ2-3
CSVGGTSGSADTQYF
TGCAGCGTTGGGGGGACTAGCGGGAGCGCAGATACGCAGTATTTT
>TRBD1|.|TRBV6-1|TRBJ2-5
CASRELLTGARRETQYF
TGTGCCAGCAGAGAACTCCTAACAGGGGCCCGGAGGGAGACCCAGTACTTC
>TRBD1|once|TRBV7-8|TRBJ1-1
CASSARDRDTEAFF
TGTGCCAGCAGCGCCCGGGACAGGGACACTGAAGCTTTCTTT
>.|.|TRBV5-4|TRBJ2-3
CASSVGGRYSTDTQYF
TGTGCCAGCAGCGTAGGGGGTCGCTACTCCACAGATACGCAGTATTTT